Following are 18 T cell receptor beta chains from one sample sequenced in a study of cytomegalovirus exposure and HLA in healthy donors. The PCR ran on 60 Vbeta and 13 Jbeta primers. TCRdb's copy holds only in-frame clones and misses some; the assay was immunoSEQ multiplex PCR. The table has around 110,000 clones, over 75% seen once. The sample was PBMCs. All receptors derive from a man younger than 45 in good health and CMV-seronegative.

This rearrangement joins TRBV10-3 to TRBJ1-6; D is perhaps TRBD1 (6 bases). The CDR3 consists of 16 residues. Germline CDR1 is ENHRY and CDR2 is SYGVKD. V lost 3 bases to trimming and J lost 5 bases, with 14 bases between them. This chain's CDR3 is CAISDDRLADNSPLHF. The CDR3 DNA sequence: TGTGCCATCAGTGACGACAGGTTGGCGGATAATTCACCCCTCCACTTT.

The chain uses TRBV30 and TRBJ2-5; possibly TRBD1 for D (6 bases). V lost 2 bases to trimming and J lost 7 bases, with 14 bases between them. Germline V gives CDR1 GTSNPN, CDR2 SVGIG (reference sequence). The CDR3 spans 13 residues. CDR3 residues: CAWSYREYSTQYF. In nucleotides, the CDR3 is TGTGCCTGGAGTTACAGGGAATACTCGACCCAGTACTTC. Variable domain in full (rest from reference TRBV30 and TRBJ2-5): SQTIHQWPATLVQPVGSPLSLECTVEGTSNPNLYWYRQAAGRGLQLLFYSVGIGQISSEVPQNLSASRPQDRQFILSSKKLLLSDSGFYLCAWSYREYSTQYFGPGTRLLVL.

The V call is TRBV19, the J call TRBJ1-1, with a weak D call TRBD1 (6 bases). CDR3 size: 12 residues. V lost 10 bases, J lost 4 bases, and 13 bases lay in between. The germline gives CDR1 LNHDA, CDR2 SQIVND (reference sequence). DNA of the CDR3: TGTGCCACCCGGCCAGGGGTCACTGAAGCTTTCTTT. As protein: CATRPGVTEAFF. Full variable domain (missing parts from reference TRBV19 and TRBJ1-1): DGGITQSPKYLFRKEGQNVTLSCEQNLNHDAMYWYRQDPGQGLRLIYYSQIVNDFQKGDIAEGYSVSREKKESFPLTVTSAQKNPTAFYLCATRPGVTEAFFGQGTRLTVV.

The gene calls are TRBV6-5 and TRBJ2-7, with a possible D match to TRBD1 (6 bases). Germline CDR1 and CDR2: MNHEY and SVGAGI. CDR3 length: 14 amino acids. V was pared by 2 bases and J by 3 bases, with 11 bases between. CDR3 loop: CASSYRGRGYEQYF. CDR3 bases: TGTGCCAGCAGTTACCGGGGCAGGGGCTACGAGCAGTACTTC.

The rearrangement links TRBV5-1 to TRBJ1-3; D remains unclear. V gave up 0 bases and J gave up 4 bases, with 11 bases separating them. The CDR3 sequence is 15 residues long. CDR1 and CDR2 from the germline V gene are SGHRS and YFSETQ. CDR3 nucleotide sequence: TGCGCCAGCAGCTTGGGGATAGCATCGGGAAACACCATATATTTT. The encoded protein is CASSLGIASGNTIYF.

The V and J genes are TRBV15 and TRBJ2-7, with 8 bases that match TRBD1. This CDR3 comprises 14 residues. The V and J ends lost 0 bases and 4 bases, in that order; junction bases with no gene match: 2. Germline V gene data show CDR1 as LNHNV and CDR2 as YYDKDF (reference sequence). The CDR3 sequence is CATSRDRGLYEQYF. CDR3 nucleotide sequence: TGTGCCACCAGCAGAGACAGGGGGCTTTACGAGCAGTACTTC.

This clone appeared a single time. The chain's CDR3 is CASSSWGHLTEAFF. The CDR3 nucleotides are TGTGCCAGTAGTTCCTGGGGACATCTCACTGAAGCTTTCTTT. The chain carries TRBV19 and TRBJ1-1; tentative D call: TRBD1 (6 bases). The CDR3 consists of 14 residues. The V and J ends lost 5 bases and 4 bases respectively, with 14 bases between them. Germline CDR1 and CDR2: LNHDA and SQIVND (reference sequence).

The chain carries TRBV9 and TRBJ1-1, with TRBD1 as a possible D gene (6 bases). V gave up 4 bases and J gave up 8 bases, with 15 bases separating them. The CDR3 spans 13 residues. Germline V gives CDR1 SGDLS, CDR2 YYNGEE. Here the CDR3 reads CASSLHETGEAFF. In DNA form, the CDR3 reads TGTGCCAGCAGCCTACATGAGACAGGAGAAGCTTTCTTT.

The CDR3 DNA sequence: TGTGCCAGCAGTCAGCGGGTCCCTGAGCAGTTCTTC. This sequence encodes CASSQRVPEQFF. The chain recombines TRBV7-6 with TRBJ2-1, with a weak D call TRBD2 (6 bases). Trimming cost V 6 bases and J 9 bases, with 12 bases left between them. The CDR3 is made up of 12 amino acids. The germline gives CDR1 SGHVS, CDR2 FNYEAQ.

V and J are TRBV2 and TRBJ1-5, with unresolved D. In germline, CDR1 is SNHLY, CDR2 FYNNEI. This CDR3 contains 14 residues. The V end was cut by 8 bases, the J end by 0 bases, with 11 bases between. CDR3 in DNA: TGTGCCAGCGCCAGCGCCTATAGCAATCAGCCCCAGCATTTT. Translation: CASASAYSNQPQHF.

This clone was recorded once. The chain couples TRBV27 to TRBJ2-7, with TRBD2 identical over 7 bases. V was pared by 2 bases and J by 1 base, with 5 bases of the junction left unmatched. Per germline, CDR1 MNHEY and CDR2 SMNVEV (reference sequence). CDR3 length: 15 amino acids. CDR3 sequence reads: CASSLSGTESYEQYF. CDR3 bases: TGTGCCAGCAGTTTAAGCGGGACGGAATCCTACGAGCAGTACTTC.

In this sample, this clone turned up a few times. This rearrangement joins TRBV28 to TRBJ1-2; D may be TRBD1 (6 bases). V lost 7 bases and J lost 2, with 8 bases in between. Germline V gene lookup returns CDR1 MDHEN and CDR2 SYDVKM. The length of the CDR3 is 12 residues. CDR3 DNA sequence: TGTGCCAGCAATACAGGGAACTATGGCTACACCTTC. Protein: CASNTGNYGYTF.

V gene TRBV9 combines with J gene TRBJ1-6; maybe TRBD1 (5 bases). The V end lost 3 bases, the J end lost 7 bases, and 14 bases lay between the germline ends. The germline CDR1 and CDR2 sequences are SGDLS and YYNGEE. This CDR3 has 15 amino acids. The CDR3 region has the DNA TGTGCCAGCAGCGACACAGGAGGGCCGAATTCACCCCTCCACTTT. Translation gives CASSDTGGPNSPLHF.

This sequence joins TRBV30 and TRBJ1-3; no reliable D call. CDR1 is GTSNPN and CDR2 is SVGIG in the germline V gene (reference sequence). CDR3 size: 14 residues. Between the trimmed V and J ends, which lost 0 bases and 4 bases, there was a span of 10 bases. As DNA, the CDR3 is TGTGCCTGGAGTGTTGAGGGAGGCGGAAACACCATATATTTT. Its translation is CAWSVEGGGNTIYF.

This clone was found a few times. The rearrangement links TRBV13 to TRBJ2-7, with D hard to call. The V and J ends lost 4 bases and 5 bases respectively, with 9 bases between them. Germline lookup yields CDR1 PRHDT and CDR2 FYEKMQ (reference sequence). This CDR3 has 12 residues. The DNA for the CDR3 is TGTGCCAGCAGCTCAGTCGCCGACGAGCAGTACTTC. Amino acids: CASSSVADEQYF. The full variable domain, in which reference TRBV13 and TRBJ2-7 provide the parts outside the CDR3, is AAGVIQSPRHLIKEKRETATLKCYPIPRHDTVYWYQQGPGQDPQFLISFYEKMQSDKGSIPDRFSAQQFSDYHSELNMSSLELGDSALYFCASSSVADEQYFGPGTRLTVT.

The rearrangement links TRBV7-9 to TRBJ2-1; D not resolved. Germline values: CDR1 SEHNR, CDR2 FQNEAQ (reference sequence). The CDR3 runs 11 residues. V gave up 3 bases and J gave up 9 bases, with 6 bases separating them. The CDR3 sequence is CASSFHGEQFF. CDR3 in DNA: TGTGCCAGCAGCTTCCACGGTGAGCAGTTCTTC. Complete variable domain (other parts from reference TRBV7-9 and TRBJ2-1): DTGVSQNPRHKITKRGQNVTFRCDPISEHNRLYWYRQTLGQGPEFLTYFQNEAQLEKSRLLSDRFSAERPKGSFSTLEIQRTEQGDSAMYLCASSFHGEQFFGPGTRLTVL.

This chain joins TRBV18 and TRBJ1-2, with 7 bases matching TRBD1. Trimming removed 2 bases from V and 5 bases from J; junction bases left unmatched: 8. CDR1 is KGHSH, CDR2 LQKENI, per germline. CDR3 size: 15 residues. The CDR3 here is CASSPEGATGYGYTF. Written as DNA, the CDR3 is TGTGCCAGCTCACCAGAGGGGGCGACAGGGTATGGCTACACCTTC.

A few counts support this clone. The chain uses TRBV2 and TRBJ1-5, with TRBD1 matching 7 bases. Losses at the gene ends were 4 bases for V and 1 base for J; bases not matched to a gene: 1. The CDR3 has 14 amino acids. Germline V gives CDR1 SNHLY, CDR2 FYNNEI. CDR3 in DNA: TGTGCCAGCAGTGGGGACAGCAGCAATCAGCCCCAGCATTTT. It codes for CASSGDSSNQPQHF.